The source of this T cell receptor (beta chain) is a study of T cell responses to AZD1222 COVID-19 vaccine (dated by TCRdb to about 2021). Describing the broader study: A total of just over 230 trial participants underwent TCR sequencing, of whom 200 to 220 had received two doses of AZD1222 and around 26 had received two doses of the MenACWY control vaccine. Enrollment into the trials was organized by age into subgroups of 18-55, 56-69 and 70-plus years, and those subgroups contained 148, 28 and 57 TCR-sequenced participants, respectively. The paper as a whole reports these results and caveats: CD4 TCRs associated with the vaccine covered the entire spike protein, and the dominant responses were in regions 160-218 and 743-854. Because no samples from the day 14 peak response were available, repertoires could be characterized only after the peak T cell response. Only six AZD1222 recipients were SARS-CoV-2 seropositive at baseline, limiting conclusions about previously exposed vaccinees. Participants were mostly white British, with more females than males. The authors suggested clonal diversity may have been underestimated. The 56-69-year group was small, and its depth increase did not reach significance, likely because of low power. After two AZD1222 doses, both the breadth and the depth of spike-specific TCRs were significantly higher than at day 0 and than in MenACWY recipients. Nearly half of unique spike-specific TCRs reportedly recognized epitopes outside regions mutated in the B.1.351 and B.1.1.7 variants.

The CDR3 regions of human TCRbeta chains were subjected to immunosequencing. The original pipeline was this. TCRs in the repertoires were matched against a reference library of SARS-CoV-2-specific TCRs that had been generated with the MIRA antigen-specificity platform. Breadth was defined as the fraction of unique TCRs that were SARS-CoV-2-associated. Depth was defined as the fraction of total T cells that were SARS-CoV-2-associated. Using the MIRA data, every spike-specific TCR was mapped to the spike region that the TCR reacted to and assigned to either a CD4 or a CD8 class. Log10-transformed breadth and depth values were compared by one-way ANOVA with Sidak's multiple comparisons tests. TCRdb mirrors the immuneACCESS table, restricted to in-frame sequences. Some clones are absent from its copies; in checked studies, under half trace to an unresolved V gene, and the reason for the others is unknown. The DNA was the basis for D and trimming; V, J and clone size are from that table. The sample yields 140,000 to 150,000 clones; about 92% were counted once. The ten largest make up roughly 1.5% of the sample.

The time point label, as the study defines it: about 28 days (+/-7) after the second vaccine dose. AZD1222 recipients whose second dose came at about 4 weeks and those whose second dose came at about 12 weeks were combined into one group, since spike-specific TCR depth and breadth did not differ between the two schedules. Samples from vaccinated people were obtained from the UK trials COV001 and COV002, which included a single-blind randomized controlled phase 2/3 trial of AZD1222 (ChAdOx1 nCoV-19) in healthy adults. Trial participant PBMC samples were collected at day 0 and day 28 after the second dose for TCRbeta chain sequencing. Concerning this clone itself: The target of this receptor is not known. Base-call qualities are not available, and no considerably larger clone is one nucleotide away.

From the cysteine up to the phenylalanine, the CDR3 has a length of 13 residues. Just CDR3 DNA is preserved here, 39 bases in frame from base 1. For this chain, trimming is 4 bases at the V end and 10 bases at the J end, and the number of junction bases without a gene match is 3. Looking up the germline V gene (reference sequence) yields CDR1 SGHKS and CDR2 YYEKEE. The TCR comes from an adult who received the AZD1222 COVID-19 vaccine. Sequenced material: peripheral blood, taken 28 days after the second AZD1222 dose. The chain couples TRBV5-5 to TRBJ1-6, and TRBD1 matches 9 of the central bases. The CDR3 region: CASSRDRESPLHF. The sequenced DNA is TGTGCCAGCAGCCGGGACAGGGAATCACCCCTCCACTTT. With the rest looked up from the reference TRBV5-5 and TRBJ1-6 genes rather than sequenced, the full variable domain is DAGVTQSPTHLIKTRGQQVTLRCSPISGHKSVSWYQQVLGQGPQFIFQYYEKEERGRGNFPDRFSARQFPNYSSELNVNALLLGDSALYLCASSRDRESPLHFGNGTRLTVT.